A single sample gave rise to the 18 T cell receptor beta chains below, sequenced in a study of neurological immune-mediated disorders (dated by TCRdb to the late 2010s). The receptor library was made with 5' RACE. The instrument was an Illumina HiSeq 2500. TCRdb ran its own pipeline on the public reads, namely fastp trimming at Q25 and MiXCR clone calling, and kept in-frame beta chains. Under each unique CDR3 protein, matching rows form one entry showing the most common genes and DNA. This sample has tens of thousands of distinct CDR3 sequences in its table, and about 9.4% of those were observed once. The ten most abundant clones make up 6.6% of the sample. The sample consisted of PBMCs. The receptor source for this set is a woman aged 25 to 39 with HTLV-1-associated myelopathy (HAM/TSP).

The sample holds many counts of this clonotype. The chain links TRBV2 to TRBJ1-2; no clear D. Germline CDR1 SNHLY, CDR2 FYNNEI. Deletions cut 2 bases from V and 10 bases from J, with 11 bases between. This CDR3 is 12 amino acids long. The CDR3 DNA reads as TGTGCCAGCAGTGAACAGGACGTTGACTACACCTTC. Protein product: CASSEQDVDYTF.

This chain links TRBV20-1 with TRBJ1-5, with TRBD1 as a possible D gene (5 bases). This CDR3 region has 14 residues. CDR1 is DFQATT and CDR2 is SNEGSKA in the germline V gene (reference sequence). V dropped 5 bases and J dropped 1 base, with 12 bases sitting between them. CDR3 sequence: CSAQFRDSNQPQHF. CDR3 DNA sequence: TGCAGTGCTCAATTTCGGGACAGCAATCAGCCCCAGCATTTT.

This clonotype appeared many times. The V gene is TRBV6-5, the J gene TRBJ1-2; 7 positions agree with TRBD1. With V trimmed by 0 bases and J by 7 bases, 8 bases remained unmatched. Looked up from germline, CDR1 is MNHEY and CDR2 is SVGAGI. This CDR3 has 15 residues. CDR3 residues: CASSYSYRGESGYTF. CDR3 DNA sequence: TGTGCCAGCAGTTACTCATACAGGGGAGAGTCTGGCTACACCTTC.

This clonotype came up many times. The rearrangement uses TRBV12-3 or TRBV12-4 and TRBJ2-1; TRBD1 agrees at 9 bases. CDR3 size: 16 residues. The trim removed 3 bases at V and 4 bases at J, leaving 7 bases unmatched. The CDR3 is CASSFVQGALYNEQFF. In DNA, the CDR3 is TGTGCCAGCAGTTTCGTACAGGGGGCCCTATACAATGAGCAGTTCTTC.

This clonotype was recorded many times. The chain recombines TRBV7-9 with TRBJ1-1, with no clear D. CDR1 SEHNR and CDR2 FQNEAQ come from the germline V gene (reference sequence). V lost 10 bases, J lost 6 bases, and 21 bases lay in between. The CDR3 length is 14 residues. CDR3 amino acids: CATHSEGGLAEAFF. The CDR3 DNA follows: TGTGCCACCCATTCAGAAGGCGGATTGGCTGAAGCTTTCTTT.

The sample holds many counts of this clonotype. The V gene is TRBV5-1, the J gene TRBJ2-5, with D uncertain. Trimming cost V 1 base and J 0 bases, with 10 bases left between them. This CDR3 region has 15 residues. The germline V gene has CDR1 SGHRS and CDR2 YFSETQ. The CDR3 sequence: CASSLRVSYQETQYF. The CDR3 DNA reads TGCGCCAGCAGCTTGAGAGTGAGCTACCAAGAGACCCAGTACTTC.

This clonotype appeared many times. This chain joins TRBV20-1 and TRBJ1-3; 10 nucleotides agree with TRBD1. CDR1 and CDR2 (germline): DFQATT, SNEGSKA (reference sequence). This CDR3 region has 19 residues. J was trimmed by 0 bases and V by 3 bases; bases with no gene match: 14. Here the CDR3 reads CSASQPGTGVSGSGNTIYF. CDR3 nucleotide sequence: TGCAGTGCTAGTCAGCCCGGGACAGGGGTGTCCGGCTCTGGAAACACCATATATTTT.

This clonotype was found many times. The CDR3: CSAYKPANTEAFF. CDR3 bases: TGCAGTGCGTACAAACCAGCGAACACTGAAGCTTTCTTT. V is TRBV20-1 and J is TRBJ1-1; D is unclear. This CDR3 contains 13 residues. The ends were cut back, 6 bases at V and 1 base at J, with 12 bases in the middle. Germline CDR1 reads DFQATT; CDR2 reads SNEGSKA (reference sequence).

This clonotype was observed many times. The CDR3 region is CASSLEAGYEKLFF. The CDR3 bases are TGTGCCAGCAGCTTAGAAGCAGGCTATGAAAAACTGTTTTTT. J is TRBJ1-4 and V is TRBV7-8, with D uncertain. CDR1 SGHVS and CDR2 FQNEAQ come from the germline V gene. V lost 1 base, J lost 6 bases, and 9 bases lay in between. There are 14 residues in the CDR3.

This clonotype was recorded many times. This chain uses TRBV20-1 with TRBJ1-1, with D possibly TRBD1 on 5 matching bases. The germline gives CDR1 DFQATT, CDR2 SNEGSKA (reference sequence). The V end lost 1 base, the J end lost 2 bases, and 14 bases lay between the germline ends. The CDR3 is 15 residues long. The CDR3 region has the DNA TGCAGTGCTAGAGGGTTAGGGGAGGGAAACACTGAAGCTTTCTTT. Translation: CSARGLGEGNTEAFF.

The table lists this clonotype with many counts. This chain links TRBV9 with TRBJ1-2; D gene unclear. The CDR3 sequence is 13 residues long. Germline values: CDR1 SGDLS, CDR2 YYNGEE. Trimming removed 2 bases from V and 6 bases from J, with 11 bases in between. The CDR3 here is CASSVSTNNGYTF. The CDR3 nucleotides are TGTGCCAGCAGCGTCTCGACGAACAATGGCTACACCTTC.

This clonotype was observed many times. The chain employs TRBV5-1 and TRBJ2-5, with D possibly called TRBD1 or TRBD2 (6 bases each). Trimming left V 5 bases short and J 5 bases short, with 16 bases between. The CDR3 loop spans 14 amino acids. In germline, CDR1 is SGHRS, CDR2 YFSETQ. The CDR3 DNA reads TGCGCCAGCAGTACGGGGGCGGTCACGGAGACCCAGTACTTC. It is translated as CASSTGAVTETQYF. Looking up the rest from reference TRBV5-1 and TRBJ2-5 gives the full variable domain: KAGVTQTPRYLIKTRGQQVTLSCSPISGHRSVSWYQQTPGQGLQFLFEYFSETQRNKGNFPGRFSGRQFSNSRSEMNVSTLELGDSALYLCASSTGAVTETQYFGPGTRLLVL.

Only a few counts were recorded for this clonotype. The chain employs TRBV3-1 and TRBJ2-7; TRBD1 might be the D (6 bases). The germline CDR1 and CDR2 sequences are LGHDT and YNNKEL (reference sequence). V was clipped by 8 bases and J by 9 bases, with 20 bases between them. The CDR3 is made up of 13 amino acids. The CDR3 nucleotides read TGTGCCAGCTCCGGACAGTTGGACTTTCGGCAGTACTTC. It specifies CASSGQLDFRQYF.

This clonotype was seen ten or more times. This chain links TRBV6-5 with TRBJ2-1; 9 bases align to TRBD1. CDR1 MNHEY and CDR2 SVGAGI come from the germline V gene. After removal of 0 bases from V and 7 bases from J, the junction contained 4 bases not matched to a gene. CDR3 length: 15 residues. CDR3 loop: CASSYSGDRVNEQFF. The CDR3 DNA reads TGTGCCAGCAGTTACTCGGGGGACAGGGTTAATGAGCAGTTCTTC.

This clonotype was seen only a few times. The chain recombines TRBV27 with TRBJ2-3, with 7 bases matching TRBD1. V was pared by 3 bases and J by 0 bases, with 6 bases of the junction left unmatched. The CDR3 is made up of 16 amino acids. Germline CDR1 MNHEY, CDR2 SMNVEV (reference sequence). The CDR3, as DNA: TGTGCCAGCAGTTTTGACAGGGAGATTAGCACAGATACGCAGTATTTT. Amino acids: CASSFDREISTDTQYF.

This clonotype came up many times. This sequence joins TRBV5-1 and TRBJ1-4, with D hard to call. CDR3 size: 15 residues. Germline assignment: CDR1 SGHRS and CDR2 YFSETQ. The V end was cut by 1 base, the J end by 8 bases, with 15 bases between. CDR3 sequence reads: CASSLKPTGDEKLFF. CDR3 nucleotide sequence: TGCGCCAGCAGCTTGAAGCCAACCGGCGACGAAAAACTGTTTTTT.

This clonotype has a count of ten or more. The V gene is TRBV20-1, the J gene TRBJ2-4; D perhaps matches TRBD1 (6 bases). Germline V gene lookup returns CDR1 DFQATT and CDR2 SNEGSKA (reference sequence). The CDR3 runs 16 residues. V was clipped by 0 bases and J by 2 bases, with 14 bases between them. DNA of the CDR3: TGCAGTGCTAGAGATGAGGGGGACCTAACCAAAAACATTCAGTACTTC. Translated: CSARDEGDLTKNIQYF.

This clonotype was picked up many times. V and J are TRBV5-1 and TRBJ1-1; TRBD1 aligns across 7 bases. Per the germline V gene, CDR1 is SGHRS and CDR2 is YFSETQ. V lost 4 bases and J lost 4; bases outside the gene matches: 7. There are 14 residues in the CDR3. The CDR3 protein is CASSLWDSGTEAFF. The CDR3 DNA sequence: TGCGCCAGCAGCCTGTGGGACAGCGGCACTGAAGCTTTCTTT.